This TCR beta chain was identified during a study of T cell repertoires in cytomegalovirus infection (dated by TCRdb to 2018 to 2020). Background on the whole study: Alongside well-studied HLA-B-restricted epitopes, the peptide stimulations were aimed at recently identified HLA-C-restricted CMV epitopes, whose presentation resists viral immunomodulation. Because public TCR beta signatures pointed to carriage of CMV infection together with the matching HLA type, the HLA type of each donor mattered for the analysis.

Sequencing used an Illumina HiSeq 1500. The raw public data were reprocessed by TCRdb itself: fastp quality trimming at Q25, MiXCR clonotype calling, in-frame beta chains only. Each entry merges the rows of one CDR3 protein and shows their most common DNA and genes. The sample table contains some 560,000 distinct CDR3 sequences; only one count was recorded for 40% of them. The ten largest clones add up to around 50% of the sample. The sample's treatment or condition label, in plain terms: in vitro stimulation with specific CMV peptide epitopes to enrich CMV-specific T cells. Study-level results and caveats: In the ex vivo response, HLA-C-restricted CMV-specific TCR beta clonotypes were dominant, and in two of eight donors the single most frequent clonotype came from this HLA-C-restricted group. In both this cohort and an independent roughly 350-donor cohort, the cumulative frequency of public TCR beta family members distinguished carriers of CMV infection plus the relevant HLA type.

This clonotype has more than one count but fewer than ten. Which antigen it targets is not known. Per-nucleotide qualities are absent, and no much larger clonotype sits a single base away. The CDR3 contains 15 residues, cysteine and phenylalanine counted. Only the CDR3 portion is preserved as DNA: 45 bases, with reading frame beginning at the first base. V is clipped by 5 bases and J by 6 bases, and the sequence between their germline boundaries is 16 bases long. The germline V gene provides CDR1 SGHAT and CDR2 FQNNGV. This TCR was recovered from a human donor in good health (CMV status not recorded). Some clones in this sample may be carry-over from other donors' samples. Sample: cultured PBMCs, taken from culture after CMV antigen stimulation. The rearranged segments are TRBV11-2 and TRBJ2-2; the best D guess is TRBD2, with 5 bases matching. The bases are TGTGCCAGCAGCCGTCGGGGATTAGTATCCGGGGAGCTGTTTTTT. Its product reads: CASSRRGLVSGELFF.